These 12 T cell receptor beta chains share one sample of origin, sequenced in a study of control samples from healthy donors and cancer patients. Clones were read by immunoSEQ multiplex PCR, and TCRdb kept only the in-frame ones, dropping some. The sample contains about 89,000 clones, about nine tenths of which appear only once. Source material: blood. Every receptor here comes from a man aged 25-40 years in good health.

This clone was observed a few times. V is TRBV27 and J is TRBJ2-7; 7 bases agree with TRBD1. The V segment lost 5 bases and the J segment 6 bases; nucleotides outside the gene matches: 7. Germline V CDR1 and CDR2: MNHEY, SMNVEV (reference sequence). This CDR3 spans 13 amino acids. CDR3 amino acids: CASSPRQGIEQYF. The CDR3 DNA is TGTGCCAGCAGTCCCCGACAGGGAATCGAGCAGTACTTC.

This chain links TRBV7-2 with TRBJ2-5, with D uncertain. Germline V gene sequence: CDR1 SGHTA, CDR2 FQGNSA. V was trimmed by 5 bases and J by 5 bases, leaving 6 bases between them. The CDR3 extends over 11 amino acids. The CDR3 DNA is TGTGCCAGCAGCCCAAAGGAGACCCAGTACTTC. Translated, it gives CASSPKETQYF.

This clone was seen ten or more times. J is TRBJ1-2 and V is TRBV2; the D gene is possibly TRBD1 (6 bases). V shed 4 bases and J shed 4 bases, with 10 bases lying between them. The germline V gene encodes CDR1 SNHLY and CDR2 FYNNEI. The CDR3 is 13 residues long. DNA of the CDR3: TGTGCCAGCAGTGTCCTGGACAGCTATGGCTACACCTTC. This sequence encodes CASSVLDSYGYTF.

This clone came up once. V usage is TRBV7-2 and J usage is TRBJ2-5; D is perhaps TRBD1 (5 bases). The V end lost 2 bases, the J end lost 5 bases, and 15 bases lay between the germline ends. This CDR3 comprises 15 residues. Germline assignment: CDR1 SGHTA and CDR2 FQGNSA. The CDR3 DNA reads as TGTGCCAGCAGCTTACTGTCGGCGGCAGGGGAGACCCAGTACTTC. The encoded protein is CASSLLSAAGETQYF. Based on the CDR3 plus reference TRBV7-2 and TRBJ2-5, the full variable domain is GAGVSQSPSNKVTEKGKDVELRCDPISGHTALYWYRQSLGQGLEFLIYFQGNSAPDKSGLPSDRFSAERTGGSVSTLTIQRTQQEDSAVYLCASSLLSAAGETQYFGPGTRLLVL.

The V gene is TRBV7-3, the J gene TRBJ2-3, with D perhaps assigned TRBD1 or TRBD2 (7 bases each). V was trimmed by 1 base and J by 2 bases, leaving 13 bases between them. CDR3 length: 16 residues. CDR1 is SGHTA, CDR2 FQGTGA, per germline. The CDR3 DNA follows: TGTGCCAGCAGCTTAAGGGGAGGGACAGCCACAGATACGCAGTATTTT. It yields the protein CASSLRGGTATDTQYF.

This clone was detected only once. The CDR3 is CASRGDSPLHF. CDR3 DNA sequence: TGTGCCAGCAGGGGGGATTCACCCCTCCACTTT. V and J are TRBV28 and TRBJ1-6, with a tentative D call TRBD1 (5 bases). There are 11 residues in the CDR3. Trimming stripped 6 bases from V and 8 bases from J, with 5 bases between. Looked up from germline, CDR1 is MDHEN and CDR2 is SYDVKM.

The rearrangement joins TRBV19 to TRBJ1-4; no reliable D call. V was shortened by 3 bases and J by 0 bases, with 11 bases between the two germline ends. Germline CDR1 reads LNHDA; CDR2 reads SQIVND (reference sequence). CDR3 size: 16 residues. CDR3 nucleotide sequence: TGTGCCAGTAGTATGGGTACCCTTGCAACTAATGAAAAACTGTTTTTT. This gives the protein CASSMGTLATNEKLFF.

This clone is labeled as medium-sized. The rearrangement uses TRBV6-2 or TRBV6-3 and TRBJ1-2; D call uncertain. The V end was cut by 1 base, the J end by 7 bases, with 7 bases between. CDR3 length: 12 amino acids. CDR1 is MNHEY, CDR2 SVGEGT, per germline. This CDR3 reads CASSYYSGGYTF. The CDR3 DNA is TGTGCCAGCAGTTACTATTCGGGTGGCTACACCTTC.

This chain uses TRBV20-1 with TRBJ1-2, with D perhaps matching TRBD1 (5 bases). V dropped 3 bases and J dropped 2 bases, with 13 bases sitting between them. The CDR3 extends over 14 amino acids. The V gene's germline CDR1 is DFQATT and CDR2 SNEGSKA (reference sequence). The CDR3 reads CSASSRVWNYGYTF. In nucleotides, the CDR3 is TGCAGTGCTAGTTCCAGGGTCTGGAACTATGGCTACACCTTC.

The rearrangement uses TRBV11-3 and TRBJ2-3; TRBD2 agrees at 12 bases. Germline loops: CDR1 SGHNT, CDR2 YENEEA. This CDR3 region has 15 residues. Losses at the gene ends were 4 bases for V and 2 bases for J; bases not matched to a gene: 1. CDR3 in amino acids: CASSSSGGATDTQYF. The CDR3 DNA sequence: TGTGCCAGCAGCTCTAGCGGGGGGGCCACAGATACGCAGTATTTT.

In DNA form, the CDR3 reads TGTGCCAGCGGACCCACGGCCAGGGCCCAGTACTTC. Its translation: CASGPTARAQYF. The chain couples TRBV7-2 to TRBJ2-5, with D perhaps matching TRBD1 (5 bases). This CDR3 contains 12 residues. Germline values: CDR1 SGHTA, CDR2 FQGNSA. V was trimmed by 8 bases and J by 9 bases, leaving 16 bases between them. The whole variable domain, remainder taken from reference TRBV7-2 and TRBJ2-5, is GAGVSQSPSNKVTEKGKDVELRCDPISGHTALYWYRQSLGQGLEFLIYFQGNSAPDKSGLPSDRFSAERTGGSVSTLTIQRTQQEDSAVYLCASGPTARAQYFGPGTRLLVL.

There are a few counts of this clone. This chain uses TRBV3-1 (or the pseudogene TRBV3-2) with TRBJ2-1; D might be TRBD2 (7 bases). Germline CDR1 reads LGHDT; CDR2 reads YNNKEL (reference sequence). V was shortened by 0 bases and J by 4 bases, with 10 bases between the two germline ends. The CDR3 spans 15 residues. The CDR3 spells CASSQEGGPYNEQFF. CDR3 DNA: TGTGCCAGCAGCCAAGAGGGGGGGCCTTACAATGAGCAGTTCTTC.